The T cell receptor (beta chain) described here comes from a study of CD8 T cells in Susac syndrome (dated by TCRdb to about 2019). Background on the whole study: Repertoire sequencing was used to test whether CD8+ T cell activation and differentiation in Susac syndrome was antigen driven. General study outcomes and caveats: The number of individuals in the TCR sequencing and HLA analysis was acknowledged as relatively small.

Peripheral blood CD8+ and CD4+ T cells from healthy donors, Susac syndrome patients and multiple sclerosis patients were profiled using high-throughput TCR beta sequencing. The multiple sclerosis controls were treatment-naive patients who had stable or active relapsing-remitting disease and met the revised McDonald criteria. CD8+ TEMRA cells were enriched by FACS, while bulk CD8+ and CD4+ T cells were purified by magnetic negative isolation. Blood was collected in EDTA tubes and processed within 24 hours, with PBMCs isolated through density gradient centrifugation. PBMCs intended for TCR sequencing were cryopreserved in liquid nitrogen and were subsequently thawed in a 37 degrees C water bath. A purity of at least 90% was achieved for sorted or isolated CD4+, CD8+ and CD8+ TEMRA cells. RNA was extracted using the RNeasy kit, and roughly 0.5 to 1 microgram was reverse transcribed with random hexamers. The immunoSEQ multiplex PCR assay, which covers 54 Vbeta and 13 Jbeta segments, was used to amplify TCR beta CDR3 regions. To correct PCR amplification bias, a synthetic template baseline was used for both primer optimization and computational correction. The published analysis was carried out like this. Reads were assigned to V, D and J genes according to IMGT and analyzed in immunoSEQ Analyzer, with only productive sequences retained. Clonality was computed as one minus Shannon entropy normalized by log2 of the number of productive unique sequences. Public and private clones were assessed among the 100 most prevalent clones of each patient and control. A clone was defined as Susac-specific if it was absent from the healthy and MS cohorts, from some 1,100 published viral clones and from other ImmuneACCESS disease sequences. TCRdb handled the public reads itself, with Q25 trimming in fastp and clone calling in MiXCR, and kept productive beta chains. All rows with the same CDR3 protein become a single entry with the most common DNA and genes. The V and J calls were not made by the authors but by TCRdb's processing. The sample profile shows 150,000 to 200,000 distinct CDR3 sequences; around 94% of them were found once. 0.09% to 0.1% of the sample is in the top ten clones.

The sample holds a few counts of this clonotype. What antigen it recognizes has not been identified. No quality values exist for individual bases; no much larger clone is one base distant. According to the germline V gene (reference sequence), CDR1 reads GTSNPN and CDR2 reads SVGIG. The V end loses 8 bases and the J end loses 7 bases, and a stretch of 15 bases separates them. The CDR3, cysteine through phenylalanine, is 11 amino acids long. This entry keeps only the CDR3 DNA: 33 bases, framed from base 1. The rearranged segments are TRBV30 and TRBJ2-7, with TRBD2 tentatively as D gene (6 bases match). Sequencing was performed on CD4+ T cells from PBMCs. This receptor was taken from a human donor with multiple sclerosis. The bases are TGTGCCGGGCGGGGCAGGCAAGAGCAGTACTTC. Its protein product is CAGRGRQEQYF. Outside the CDR3, residues come from the reference TRBV30 and TRBJ2-7 proteins, so the full variable domain is: SQTIHQWPATLVQPVGSPLSLECTVEGTSNPNLYWYRQAAGRGLQLLFYSVGIGQISSEVPQNLSASRPQDRQFILSSKKLLLSDSGFYLCAGRGRQEQYFGPGTRLTVT.